This paragraph covers one T cell receptor (beta chain) sequence. The antigen is not known. The data were obtained in a study of cytomegalovirus exposure and HLA in healthy donors. Findings and limits, study-wide: Most TCRs appeared rarely, but some public TCRs recurred in many donors.

Here immunoSEQ multiplex PCR was the method, and the copy in TCRdb shows in-frame clones only, minus some. Seen here are more than 300,000 clones, 86% observed once, and the top ten hold around 0.8%. The CDR3 has 16 amino acids. From germline, CDR1 is MNHEY and CDR2 SVGAGI. Trimming took 0 bases from V and 4 from J; bases not matched to a gene: 5. Source material: PBMCs. This chain connects TRBV6-5 to TRBJ2-2; 7 bases fit TRBD2. The sequence was obtained from a woman under 30 in good health and CMV-seronegative. The CDR3 coding sequence is TGTGCCAGCAGTTACTCGAGGCAGCGGGGCACCGGGGAGCTGTTTTTT. It is translated as CASSYSRQRGTGELFF.